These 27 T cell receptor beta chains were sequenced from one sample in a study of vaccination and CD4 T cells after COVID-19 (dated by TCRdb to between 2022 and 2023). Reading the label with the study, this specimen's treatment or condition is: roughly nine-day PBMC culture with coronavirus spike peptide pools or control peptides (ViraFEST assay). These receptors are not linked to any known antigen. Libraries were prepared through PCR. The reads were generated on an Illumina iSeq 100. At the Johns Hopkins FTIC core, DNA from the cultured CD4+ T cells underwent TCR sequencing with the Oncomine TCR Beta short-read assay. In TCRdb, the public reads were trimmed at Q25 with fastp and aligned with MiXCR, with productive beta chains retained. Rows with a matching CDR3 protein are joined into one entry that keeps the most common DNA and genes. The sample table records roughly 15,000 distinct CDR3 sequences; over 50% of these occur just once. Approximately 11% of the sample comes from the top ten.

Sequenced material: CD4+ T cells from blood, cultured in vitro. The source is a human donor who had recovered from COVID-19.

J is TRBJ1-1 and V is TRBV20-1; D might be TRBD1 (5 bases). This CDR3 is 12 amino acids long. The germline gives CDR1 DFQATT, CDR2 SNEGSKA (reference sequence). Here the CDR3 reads CAPLGQNTEAFF. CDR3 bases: TGCGCCCCTTTGGGGCAGAACACTGAAGCTTTCTTT.

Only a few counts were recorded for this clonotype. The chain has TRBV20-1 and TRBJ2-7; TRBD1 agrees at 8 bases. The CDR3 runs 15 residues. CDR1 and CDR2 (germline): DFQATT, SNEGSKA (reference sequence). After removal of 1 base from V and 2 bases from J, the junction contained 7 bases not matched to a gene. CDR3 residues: CSARGRQGSPYEQYF. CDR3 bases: TGCAGTGCTAGAGGCAGACAGGGGTCCCCCTACGAGCAGTACTTC.

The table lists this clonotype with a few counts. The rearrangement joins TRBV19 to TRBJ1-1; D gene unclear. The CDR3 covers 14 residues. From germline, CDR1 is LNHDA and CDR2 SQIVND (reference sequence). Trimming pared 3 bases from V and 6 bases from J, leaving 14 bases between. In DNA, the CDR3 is TGTGCCAGTAGTATCCCCGTTCGTGGCGCTGAAGCTTTCTTT. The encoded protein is CASSIPVRGAEAFF.

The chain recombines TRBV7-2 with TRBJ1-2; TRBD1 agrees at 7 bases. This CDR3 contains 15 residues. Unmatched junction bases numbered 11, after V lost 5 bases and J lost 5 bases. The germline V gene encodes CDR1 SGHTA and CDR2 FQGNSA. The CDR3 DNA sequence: TGTGCCAGCAGCGCTACGACAGGGTTTGGATATGGCTACACCTTC. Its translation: CASSATTGFGYGYTF.

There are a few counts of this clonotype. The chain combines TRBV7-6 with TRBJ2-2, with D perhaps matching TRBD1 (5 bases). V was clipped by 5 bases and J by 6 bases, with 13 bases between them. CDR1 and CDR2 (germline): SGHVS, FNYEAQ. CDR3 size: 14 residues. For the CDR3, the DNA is TGTGCCAGCAGCAAAGACAGCAGGGCCGGGGAGCTGTTTTTT. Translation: CASSKDSRAGELFF.

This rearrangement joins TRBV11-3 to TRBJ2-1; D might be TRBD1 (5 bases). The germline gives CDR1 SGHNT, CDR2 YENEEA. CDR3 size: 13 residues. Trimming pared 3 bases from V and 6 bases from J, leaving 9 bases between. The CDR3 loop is CASSFDSLNEQFF. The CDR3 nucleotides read TGTGCCAGCAGCTTCGACAGCCTCAATGAGCAGTTCTTC.

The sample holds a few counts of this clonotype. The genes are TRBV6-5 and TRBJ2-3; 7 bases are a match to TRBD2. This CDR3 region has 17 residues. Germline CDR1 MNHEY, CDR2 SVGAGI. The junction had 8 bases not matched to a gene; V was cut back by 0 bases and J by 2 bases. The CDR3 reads CASSYSGSGGTTDTQYF. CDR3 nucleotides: TGTGCCAGCAGTTACTCGGGGTCGGGAGGCACCACAGATACGCAGTATTTT.

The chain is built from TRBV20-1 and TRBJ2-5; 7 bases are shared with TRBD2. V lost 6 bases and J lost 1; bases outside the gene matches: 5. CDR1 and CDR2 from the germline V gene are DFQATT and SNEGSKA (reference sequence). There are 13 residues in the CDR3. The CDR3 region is CSAGGVSQETQYF. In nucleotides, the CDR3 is TGCAGTGCGGGGGGGGTCAGCCAAGAGACCCAGTACTTC.

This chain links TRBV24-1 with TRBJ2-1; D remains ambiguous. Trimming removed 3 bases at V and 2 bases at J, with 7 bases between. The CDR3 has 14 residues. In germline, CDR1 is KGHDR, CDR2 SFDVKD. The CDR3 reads CATSDILTYNEQFF. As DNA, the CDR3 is TGTGCCACCAGTGATATACTAACCTACAATGAGCAGTTCTTC.

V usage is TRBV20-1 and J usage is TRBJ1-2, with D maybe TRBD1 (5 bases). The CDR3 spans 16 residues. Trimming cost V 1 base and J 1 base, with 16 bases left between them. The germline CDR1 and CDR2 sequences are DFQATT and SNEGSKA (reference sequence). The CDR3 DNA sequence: TGCAGTGCTAGAGTCCCAGGGCGAGGAGGTAACTATGGCTACACCTTC. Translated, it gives CSARVPGRGGNYGYTF.

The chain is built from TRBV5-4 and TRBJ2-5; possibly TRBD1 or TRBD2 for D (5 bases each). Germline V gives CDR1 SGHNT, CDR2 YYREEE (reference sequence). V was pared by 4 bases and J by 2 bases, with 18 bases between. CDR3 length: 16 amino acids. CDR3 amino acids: CASSGPPGRSQETQYF. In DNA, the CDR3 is TGTGCCAGCAGCGGCCCCCCGGGACGGTCACAAGAGACCCAGTACTTC.

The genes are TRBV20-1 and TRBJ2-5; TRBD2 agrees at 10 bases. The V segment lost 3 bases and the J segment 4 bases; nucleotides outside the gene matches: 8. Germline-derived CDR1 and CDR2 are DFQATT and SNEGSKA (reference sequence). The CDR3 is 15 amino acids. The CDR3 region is CSASWASGSRETQYF. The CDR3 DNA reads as TGCAGTGCTAGTTGGGCTAGCGGGAGTAGAGAGACCCAGTACTTC.

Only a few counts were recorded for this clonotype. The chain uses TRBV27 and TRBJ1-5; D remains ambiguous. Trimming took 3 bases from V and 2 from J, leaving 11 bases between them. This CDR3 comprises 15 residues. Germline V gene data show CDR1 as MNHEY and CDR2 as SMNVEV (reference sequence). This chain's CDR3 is CASSFLHTGNQPQHF. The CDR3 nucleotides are TGTGCCAGCAGTTTTCTTCACACCGGCAATCAGCCCCAGCATTTT.

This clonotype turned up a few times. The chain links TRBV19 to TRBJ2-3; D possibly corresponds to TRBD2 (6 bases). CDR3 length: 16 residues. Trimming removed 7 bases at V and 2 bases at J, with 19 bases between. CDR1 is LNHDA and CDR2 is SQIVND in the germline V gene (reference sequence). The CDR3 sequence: CASTPFGGLNTDTQYF. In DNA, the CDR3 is TGTGCCAGTACCCCCTTTGGGGGACTTAACACAGATACGCAGTATTTT.

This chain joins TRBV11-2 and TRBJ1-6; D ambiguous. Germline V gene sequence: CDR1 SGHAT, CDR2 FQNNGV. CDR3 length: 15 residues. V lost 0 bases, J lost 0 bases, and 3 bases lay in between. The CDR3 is CASSLDSSYNSPLHF. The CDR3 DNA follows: TGTGCCAGCAGCTTAGATAGCTCCTATAATTCACCCCTCCACTTT.

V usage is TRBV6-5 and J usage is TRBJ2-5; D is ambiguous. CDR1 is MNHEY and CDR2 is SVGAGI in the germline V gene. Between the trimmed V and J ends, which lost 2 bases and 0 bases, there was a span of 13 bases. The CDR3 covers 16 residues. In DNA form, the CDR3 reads TGTGCCAGCAGTTACAGCTCGAGGCACTACCAAGAGACCCAGTACTTC. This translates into CASSYSSRHYQETQYF.

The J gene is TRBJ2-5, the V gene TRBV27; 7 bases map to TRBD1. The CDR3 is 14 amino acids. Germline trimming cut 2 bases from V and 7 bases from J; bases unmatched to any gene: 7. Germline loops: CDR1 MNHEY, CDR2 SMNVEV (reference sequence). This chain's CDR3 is CASSLRGGPGTQYF. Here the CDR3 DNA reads TGTGCCAGCAGTTTAAGAGGGGGCCCGGGGACCCAGTACTTC.

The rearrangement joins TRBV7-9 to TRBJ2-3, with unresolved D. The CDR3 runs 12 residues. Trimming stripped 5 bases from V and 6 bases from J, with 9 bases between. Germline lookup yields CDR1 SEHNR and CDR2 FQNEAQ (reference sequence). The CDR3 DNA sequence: TGTGCCAGCAGCCTCGCCCCGGATACGCAGTATTTT. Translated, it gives CASSLAPDTQYF.

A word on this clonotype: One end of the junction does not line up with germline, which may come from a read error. CDR3 protein: CATSDSGTGSESEQFF. The CDR3, as DNA: TGTGCCACCAGCGATTCCGGCACCGGGAGTGAGAGTGAGCAGTTCTTC. This chain joins TRBV24-1 and TRBJ2-1, with D possibly TRBD2 on 6 matching bases. The CDR3 spans 16 residues. Germline V gene sequence: CDR1 KGHDR, CDR2 SFDVKD.

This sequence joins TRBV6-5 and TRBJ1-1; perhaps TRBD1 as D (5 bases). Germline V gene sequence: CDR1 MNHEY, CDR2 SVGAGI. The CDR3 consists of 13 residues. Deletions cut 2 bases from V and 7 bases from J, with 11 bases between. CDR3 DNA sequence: TGTGCCAGCAGTTACAGGGGACCCAATGAAGCTTTCTTT. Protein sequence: CASSYRGPNEAFF.

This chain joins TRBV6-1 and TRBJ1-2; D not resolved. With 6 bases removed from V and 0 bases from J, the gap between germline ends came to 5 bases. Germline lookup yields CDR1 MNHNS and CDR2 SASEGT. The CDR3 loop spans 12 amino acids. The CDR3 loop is CASRQPNYGYTF. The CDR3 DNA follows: TGTGCCAGCAGACAACCTAACTATGGCTACACCTTC.

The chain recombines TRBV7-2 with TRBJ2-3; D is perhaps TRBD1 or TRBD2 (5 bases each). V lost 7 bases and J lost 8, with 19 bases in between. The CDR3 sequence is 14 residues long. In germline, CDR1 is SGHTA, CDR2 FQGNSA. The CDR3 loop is CASTVYPGQGTQYF. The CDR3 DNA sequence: TGTGCCAGCACCGTATATCCGGGGCAAGGTACGCAGTATTTT.

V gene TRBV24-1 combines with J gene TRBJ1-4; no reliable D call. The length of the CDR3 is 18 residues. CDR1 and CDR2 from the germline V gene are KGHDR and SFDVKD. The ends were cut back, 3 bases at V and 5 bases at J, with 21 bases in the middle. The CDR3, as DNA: TGTGCCACCAGTGATAGGGTTCGGCCCCTAGGCGGGAATGAAAAACTGTTTTTT. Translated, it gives CATSDRVRPLGGNEKLFF.

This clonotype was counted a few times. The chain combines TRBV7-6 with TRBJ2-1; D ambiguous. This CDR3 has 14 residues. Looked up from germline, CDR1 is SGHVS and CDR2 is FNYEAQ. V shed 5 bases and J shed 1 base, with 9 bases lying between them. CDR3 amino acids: CASSPFRSYNEQFF. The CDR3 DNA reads TGTGCCAGCAGCCCCTTCCGGTCCTACAATGAGCAGTTCTTC.

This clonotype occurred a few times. The CDR3 nucleotides read TGTGCCATCAGTCCGGGACAGGGGGCCTACGAGCAGTACTTC. Its translation: CAISPGQGAYEQYF. This chain links TRBV10-3 with TRBJ2-7; 11 nucleotides line up with TRBD1. V lost 5 bases, J lost 2 bases, and 2 bases stayed unmatched. Germline CDR1 reads ENHRY; CDR2 reads SYGVKD. The CDR3 spans 14 residues.

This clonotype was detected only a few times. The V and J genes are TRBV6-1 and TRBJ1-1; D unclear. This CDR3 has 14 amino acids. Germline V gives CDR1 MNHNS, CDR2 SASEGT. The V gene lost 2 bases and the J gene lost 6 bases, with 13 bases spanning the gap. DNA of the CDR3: TGTGCCAGCAGTGAACTATGGGGATCGGCTGAAGCTTTCTTT. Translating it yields CASSELWGSAEAFF.

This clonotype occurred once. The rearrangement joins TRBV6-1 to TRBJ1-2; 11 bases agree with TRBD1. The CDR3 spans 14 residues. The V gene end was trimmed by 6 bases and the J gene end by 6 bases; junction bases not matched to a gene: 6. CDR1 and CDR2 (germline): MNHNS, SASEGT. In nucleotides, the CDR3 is TGTGCCAGCAGCCAGCGGGACAGGGGGAATGGCTACACCTTC. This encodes CASSQRDRGNGYTF.